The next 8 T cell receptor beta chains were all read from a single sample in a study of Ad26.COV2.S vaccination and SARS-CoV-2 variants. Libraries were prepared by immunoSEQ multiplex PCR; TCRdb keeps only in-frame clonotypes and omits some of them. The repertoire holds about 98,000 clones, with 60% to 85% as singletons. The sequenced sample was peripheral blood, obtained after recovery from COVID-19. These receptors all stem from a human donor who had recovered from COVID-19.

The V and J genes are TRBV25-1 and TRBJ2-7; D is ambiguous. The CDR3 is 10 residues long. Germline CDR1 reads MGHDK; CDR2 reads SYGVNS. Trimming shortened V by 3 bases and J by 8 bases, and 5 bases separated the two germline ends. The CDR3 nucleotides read TGTGCCAGCAGTGAGGTTCAGCAGTACTTC. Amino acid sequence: CASSEVQQYF.

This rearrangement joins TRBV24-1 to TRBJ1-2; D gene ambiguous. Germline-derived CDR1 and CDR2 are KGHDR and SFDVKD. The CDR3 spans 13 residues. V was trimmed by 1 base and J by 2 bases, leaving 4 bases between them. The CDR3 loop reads CATSDFPNYGYTF. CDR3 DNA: TGTGCCACCAGTGATTTCCCCAACTATGGCTACACCTTC.

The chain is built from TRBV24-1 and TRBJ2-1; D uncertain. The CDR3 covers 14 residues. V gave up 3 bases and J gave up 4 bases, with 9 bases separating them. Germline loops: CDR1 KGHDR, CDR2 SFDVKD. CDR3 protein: CATSDAPGYNEQFF. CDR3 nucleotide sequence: TGTGCCACCAGTGATGCCCCAGGATACAATGAGCAGTTCTTC.

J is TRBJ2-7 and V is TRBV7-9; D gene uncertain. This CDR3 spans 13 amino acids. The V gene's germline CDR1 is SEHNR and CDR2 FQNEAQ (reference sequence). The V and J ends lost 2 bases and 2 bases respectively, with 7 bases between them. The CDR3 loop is CASSLTRTYEQYF. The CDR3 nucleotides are TGTGCCAGCAGCTTAACCCGGACCTACGAGCAGTACTTC. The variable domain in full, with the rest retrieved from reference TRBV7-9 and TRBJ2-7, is DTGVSQNPRHKITKRGQNVTFRCDPISEHNRLYWYRQTLGQGPEFLTYFQNEAQLEKSRLLSDRFSAERPKGSFSTLEIQRTEQGDSAMYLCASSLTRTYEQYFGPGTRLTVT.

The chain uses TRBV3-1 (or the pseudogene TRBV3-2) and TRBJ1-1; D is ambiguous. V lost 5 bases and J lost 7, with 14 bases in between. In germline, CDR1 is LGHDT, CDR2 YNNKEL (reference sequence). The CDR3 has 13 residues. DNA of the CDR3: TGTGCCAGCAGCGAGACGGGTGACCTTGAAGCTTTCTTT. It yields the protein CASSETGDLEAFF.

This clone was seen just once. The CDR3 is CASSPRTTTYGYTF. The CDR3 DNA is TGTGCCAGCAGTCCACGGACGACTACGTATGGCTACACCTTC. The chain employs TRBV2 and TRBJ1-2; D is ambiguous. Germline assignment: CDR1 SNHLY and CDR2 FYNNEI. The CDR3 totals 14 residues. V was shortened by 5 bases and J by 5 bases, with 15 bases between the two germline ends.

This CDR3 reads CASSDPTTNTGELFF. The CDR3 nucleotides are TGTGCCAGCAGTGATCCGACAACGAACACCGGGGAGCTGTTTTTT. The chain links TRBV2 to TRBJ2-2; D is ambiguous. V dropped 3 bases and J dropped 0 bases, with 8 bases sitting between them. CDR1 is SNHLY and CDR2 is FYNNEI in the germline V gene. The CDR3 has 15 residues.

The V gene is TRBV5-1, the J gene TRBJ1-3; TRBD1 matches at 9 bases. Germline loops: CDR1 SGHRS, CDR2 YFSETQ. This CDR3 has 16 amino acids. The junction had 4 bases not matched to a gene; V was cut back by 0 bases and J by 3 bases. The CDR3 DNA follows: TGCGCCAGCAGCTTGGAGGGACAGGGTCATGGAAACACCATATATTTT. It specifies CASSLEGQGHGNTIYF. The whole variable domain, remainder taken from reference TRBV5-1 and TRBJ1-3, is KAGVTQTPRYLIKTRGQQVTLSCSPISGHRSVSWYQQTPGQGLQFLFEYFSETQRNKGNFPGRFSGRQFSNSRSEMNVSTLELGDSALYLCASSLEGQGHGNTIYFGEGSWLTVV.